The 9 T cell receptor beta chains in this list originate from one sample, sequenced in a study of CD8 T cells in ankylosing spondylitis. TCRdb used MiXCR to reprocess the 5' RACE reads, holding one entry per CDR3 protein. Of about 240,000 distinct CDR3 sequences detected, approximately 9% appear once; the ten largest clones hold approximately 7%. Sequenced: blood, either unsorted or a sorted T cell fraction (not recorded which). These receptors originate from a male donor with ankylosing spondylitis or in good health (not recorded which).

This clonotype turned up a few times. The rearrangement uses TRBV29-1 and TRBJ2-2, with D possibly being TRBD1 (6 bases). Germline V gives CDR1 SQVTM, CDR2 ANQGSEA. V was clipped by 7 bases and J by 3 bases, with 12 bases between them. The CDR3 extends over 13 amino acids. DNA for the CDR3: TGCAGCGCCACTGGACAGTACACCGGGGAGCTGTTTTTT. Protein sequence: CSATGQYTGELFF.

In its sample, this clonotype was seen many times. The V and J genes are TRBV11-1 and TRBJ2-1; 15 nucleotides line up with TRBD2. The CDR3 is made up of 18 amino acids. V trimming: 10 bases; J trimming: 4 bases; junction bases outside the gene matches: 14. Per the germline V gene, CDR1 is SGHAT and CDR2 is FQDESV (reference sequence). CDR3 bases: TGTGCCACCTACCGGACCGGACTAGCGGGAGGGGCATACAATGAGCAGTTCTTC. Translating it yields CATYRTGLAGGAYNEQFF.

There are a few counts of this clonotype. The gene calls are TRBV20-1 and TRBJ1-1, with D possibly TRBD1 on 5 matching bases. The CDR3 has 11 residues. Germline lookup yields CDR1 DFQATT and CDR2 SNEGSKA (reference sequence). V was shortened by 3 bases and J by 10 bases, with 12 bases between the two germline ends. In DNA form, the CDR3 reads TGCAGTGCTAGCCCCGGGACCGGAGCTTTCTTT. Protein sequence: CSASPGTGAFF.

This clonotype came up many times. The chain employs TRBV12-3 or TRBV12-4 and TRBJ1-5, with D uncertain. The ends were cut back, 1 base at V and 1 base at J, with 8 bases in the middle. The CDR3 has 15 amino acids. As DNA, the CDR3 is TGTGCCAGCAGTTTAGAGGACGGGAGCAATCAGCCCCAGCATTTT. This gives the protein CASSLEDGSNQPQHF.

This clonotype was seen a handful of times. The chain is built from TRBV7-4 and TRBJ2-4, with D tentatively TRBD2 (6 bases). The germline V gene has CDR1 SGHVT and CDR2 SQSDAQ. Between the trimmed V and J ends, which lost 5 bases and 1 base, there was a span of 18 bases. The CDR3 has 17 amino acids. CDR3 amino acids: CASSRTEGRWAKNIQYF. The CDR3 coding sequence is TGTGCCAGCAGCCGGACGGAGGGGCGGTGGGCCAAAAACATTCAGTACTTC. Full variable domain (rest looked up from reference TRBV7-4 and TRBJ2-4): GAGVSQSPRYKVAKRGRDVALRCDSISGHVTLYWYRQTLGQGSEVLTYSQSDAQRDKSGRPSGRFSAERPERSVSTLKIQRTEQGDSAVYLCASSRTEGRWAKNIQYFGAGTRLSVL.

In this sample, this clonotype turned up once. This may stem from a read error, because a much larger clone lies one nucleotide away. The V and J genes are TRBV6-1 and TRBJ2-3; unclear D gene. The V gene's germline CDR1 is MNHNS and CDR2 SASEGT. The CDR3 has 12 amino acids. The CDR3 region has the DNA TGTACCAGCAGTGAACTGGGGAATACGCAGTATTTT. Translating it yields CTSSELGNTQYF.

In its sample, this clonotype was seen many times. The chain uses TRBV7-9 and TRBJ1-5; D is undetermined. The V end lost 5 bases, the J end lost 2 bases, and 7 bases lay between the germline ends. Germline-derived CDR1 and CDR2 are SEHNR and FQNEAQ (reference sequence). The CDR3 runs 13 residues. The CDR3 DNA is TGTGCCAGCAGCCCCCAAGGCAATCAGCCCCAGCATTTT. It translates to CASSPQGNQPQHF.

This clonotype was detected ten times or more. The CDR3 DNA follows: TGTGCCAGCAGTGATTCGCCAGGGGGATACAATGAGCAGTTCTTC. Translating gives CASSDSPGGYNEQFF. The rearrangement uses TRBV6-4 and TRBJ2-1; 7 bases map to TRBD1. Germline V gene lookup returns CDR1 MRHNA and CDR2 SNTAGT. The trim removed 3 bases at V and 4 bases at J, leaving 6 bases unmatched. The CDR3 has 15 residues.

This clonotype occurred many times. The genes are TRBV7-9 and TRBJ2-1; 14 bases align to TRBD2. Germline V lookup: CDR1 SEHNR, CDR2 FQNEAQ (reference sequence). CDR3 size: 15 residues. Trimming removed 7 bases from V and 8 bases from J; junction bases left unmatched: 7. The DNA for the CDR3 is TGTGCCAGCACTCCCGGGACTAGCGGGAGCGATGAGCAGTTCTTC. Its translation is CASTPGTSGSDEQFF.